This TCR beta chain was documented in a study of blood T cell repertoires in COVID-19. About the study: From T cells, B-cell-depleted T cells, or PBMCs came the material, which was cDNA or gDNA.

Germline loops: CDR1 LNHDA, CDR2 SQIVND (reference sequence). The V gene end was trimmed by 3 bases and the J gene end by 6 bases; junction bases not matched to a gene: 3. This CDR3 region has 16 residues. Data came from immunoSEQ multiplex PCR; TCRdb stores just in-frame clones and leaves some out. The sample contains around 100,000 clones, roughly 85% of which appear only once. The V and J genes are TRBV19 and TRBJ2-3, with TRBD2 matching 16 bases. The receptor was derived from a man between 65 and 79 years old with active or convalescent COVID-19. Material for sequencing was peripheral blood. Written as DNA, the CDR3 is TGTGCCAGTAGTATGGGACTAGCGGGGGGGCCTGATACGCAGTATTTT. This gives the protein CASSMGLAGGPDTQYF.